The 22 T cell receptor beta chains below were found in one sample sequenced in a study of shared clonotypes between healthy human individuals. Naive-designated CD8 cells lacked CD45RO, were positively enriched for CCR7, and omitted terminally differentiated effector memory CD45RA+ cells. Generated by immunoSEQ multiplex PCR, the TCRdb table keeps only in-frame clones and is missing some. This table holds hundreds of thousands of clones, 80% to 95% found once. Sequencing was performed on naive CD8+ T cells sorted from blood. These receptors all come from a man aged 30-40 years in good health.

J is TRBJ2-1 and V is TRBV7-9; D perhaps matches TRBD1 (6 bases). The V and J ends lost 4 bases and 6 bases respectively, with 19 bases between them. CDR1 and CDR2 (germline): SEHNR, FQNEAQ (reference sequence). The CDR3 extends over 16 amino acids. CDR3 amino acids: CASSSPGQFGANEQFF. CDR3 DNA sequence: TGTGCCAGCAGCTCCCCCGGACAGTTTGGGGCCAATGAGCAGTTCTTC.

The chain joins TRBV10-3 to TRBJ2-1, with TRBD2 identical over 8 bases. CDR3 size: 11 residues. Germline V gene sequence: CDR1 ENHRY, CDR2 SYGVKD. V was clipped by 9 bases and J by 6 bases; unmatched bases: 1. CDR3 sequence reads: CAMGTSNEQFF. In DNA, the CDR3 is TGTGCCATGGGGACTAGCAATGAGCAGTTCTTC.

V is TRBV5-1 and J is TRBJ2-5; TRBD2 might be the D (5 bases). Per germline, CDR1 SGHRS and CDR2 YFSETQ. Trimming left V 4 bases short and J 5 bases short, with 18 bases between. CDR3 length: 15 amino acids. The CDR3 sequence is CASSADSAVGETQYF. CDR3 bases: TGCGCCAGCAGCGCGGACTCGGCGGTGGGGGAGACCCAGTACTTC.

This sequence joins TRBV6-1 and TRBJ2-1; the D is unclear. The V gene's germline CDR1 is MNHNS and CDR2 SASEGT. Trimming removed 6 bases at V and 4 bases at J, with 13 bases between. This CDR3 has 14 residues. Here the CDR3 reads CASRGIIQYNEQFF. The CDR3, as DNA: TGTGCCAGCAGGGGGATCATCCAATACAATGAGCAGTTCTTC.

The rearrangement links TRBV14 to TRBJ2-1, with 10 bases identical to TRBD2. Looked up from germline, CDR1 is SGHDN and CDR2 is FVKESK. The length of the CDR3 is 18 residues. After removal of 2 bases from V and 6 bases from J, the junction contained 13 bases not matched to a gene. CDR3 region: CASSQLAGEIIQGNEQFF. The CDR3 bases are TGTGCCAGCAGCCAACTAGCGGGGGAAATTATCCAGGGCAATGAGCAGTTCTTC.

The chain uses TRBV11-2 and TRBJ2-3; 13 nucleotides agree with TRBD2. With V trimmed by 3 bases and J by 6 bases, 6 bases remained unmatched. The CDR3 loop spans 16 amino acids. Germline-derived CDR1 and CDR2 are SGHAT and FQNNGV. CDR3 sequence (DNA): TGTGCCAGCAGCTTCCTTGGGACTAGCGGGATTGATACGCAGTATTTT. Its translation: CASSFLGTSGIDTQYF.

V and J are TRBV4-3 and TRBJ2-3; the D gene could be TRBD1 or TRBD2 (5 bases each). The germline V gene encodes CDR1 LGHNA and CDR2 YSLEER. Trimming shortened V by 3 bases and J by 3 bases, and 16 bases separated the two germline ends. This CDR3 is 16 amino acids long. This CDR3 is CASSQGRSGYTDTQYF. In DNA, the CDR3 is TGCGCCAGCAGCCAGGGACGGAGCGGATATACAGATACGCAGTATTTT.

The chain uses TRBV29-1 and TRBJ2-5, with 7 bases lining up with TRBD1. Per the germline V gene, CDR1 is SQVTM and CDR2 is ANQGSEA. This CDR3 is built from 14 residues. V lost 2 bases to trimming and J lost 4 bases; unmatched junction nucleotides: 7. CDR3 DNA sequence: TGCAGCGTTGAAACGGCAGGGGGTGGAGAGACCCAGTACTTC. Its protein is CSVETAGGGETQYF.

The chain employs TRBV7-9 and TRBJ2-1, with 13 bases fitting TRBD2. This CDR3 contains 16 residues. The V gene end was trimmed by 5 bases and the J gene end by 9 bases; junction bases not matched to a gene: 10. Germline CDR1 and CDR2: SEHNR and FQNEAQ (reference sequence). The CDR3 nucleotides are TGTGCCAGCAGCGGAGAAGGACTAGCGGGAGTACTTGAGCAGTTCTTC. The encoded protein is CASSGEGLAGVLEQFF.

The rearrangement uses TRBV11-2 and TRBJ1-4; tentatively, D is TRBD1 (6 bases). Trimming took off 3 bases at V and 3 bases at J, with 23 bases between the two ends. Per the germline V gene, CDR1 is SGHAT and CDR2 is FQNNGV. The CDR3 loop spans 19 amino acids. The chain's CDR3 is CASSFGGRRDLWANEKLFF. The CDR3 nucleotides read TGTGCCAGCAGCTTCGGGGGCCGACGAGATTTATGGGCTAATGAAAAACTGTTTTTT. The complete variable domain, with remaining parts taken from reference TRBV11-2 and TRBJ1-4, reads EAGVAQSPRYKIIEKRQSVAFWCNPISGHATLYWYQQILGQGPKLLIQFQNNGVVDDSQLPKDRFSAERLKGVDSTLKIQPAKLEDSAVYLCASSFGGRRDLWANEKLFFGSGTQLSVL.

Here the CDR3 DNA reads TGTGCCAGCAGTCCCCGGGACAACGACTACGAGCAGTACTTC. Translating gives CASSPRDNDYEQYF. The J gene is TRBJ2-7, the V gene TRBV27; a possible D gene is TRBD1 (6 bases). The V end lost 5 bases, the J end lost 3 bases, and 14 bases lay between the germline ends. CDR1 is MNHEY and CDR2 is SMNVEV in the germline V gene (reference sequence). The CDR3 spans 14 residues.

The chain carries TRBV27 and TRBJ2-1; 11 bases match TRBD2. The CDR3 sequence is 17 residues long. V shed 8 bases, J shed 4 bases, and the junction held 13 bases outside the gene matches. The germline gives CDR1 MNHEY, CDR2 SMNVEV (reference sequence). The DNA of the CDR3 is TGTGCCAGCGGACCCACACTAGCGGGAGAGAATTACAATGAGCAGTTCTTC. This sequence encodes CASGPTLAGENYNEQFF.

The chain combines TRBV7-2 with TRBJ2-7; 8 positions match TRBD2. The CDR3 loop spans 15 amino acids. CDR1 and CDR2 from the germline V gene are SGHTA and FQGNSA. V gave up 3 bases and J gave up 2 bases; unmatched junction bases: 6. The CDR3 is CASSFELAEPYEQYF. The CDR3 bases are TGTGCCAGCAGCTTCGAACTAGCGGAGCCCTACGAGCAGTACTTC. The full variable domain, rest sourced from reference TRBV7-2 and TRBJ2-7, is GAGVSQSPSNKVTEKGKDVELRCDPISGHTALYWYRQSLGQGLEFLIYFQGNSAPDKSGLPSDRFSAERTGGSVSTLTIQRTQQEDSAVYLCASSFELAEPYEQYFGPGTRLTVT.

The chain joins TRBV27 to TRBJ2-7; tentatively, D is TRBD1 (5 bases). CDR3 length: 15 residues. The V and J ends lost 6 bases and 4 bases respectively, with 19 bases between them. Germline CDR1 MNHEY, CDR2 SMNVEV (reference sequence). In nucleotides, the CDR3 is TGTGCCAGCAGCCAAAACCCCCAGGGCAGATACGAGCAGTACTTC. Its translation: CASSQNPQGRYEQYF.

This chain joins TRBV28 and TRBJ2-7, with 7 bases identical to TRBD2. The CDR3 is 15 amino acids. CDR1 and CDR2 (germline): MDHEN, SYDVKM. The V gene end was trimmed by 2 bases and the J gene end by 3 bases; junction bases not matched to a gene: 7. The DNA for the CDR3 is TGTGCCAGCAGTTTAAGGGCGGGAGAGGTCTACGAGCAGTACTTC. This sequence encodes CASSLRAGEVYEQYF.

This clone was detected only a few times. V usage is TRBV5-6 and J usage is TRBJ2-7; a weak D match, TRBD1 (8 bases). This CDR3 region has 15 residues. The germline V gene encodes CDR1 SGHDT and CDR2 YYEEEE. The germline V and J ends were trimmed by 2 bases and 7 bases, with 19 bases remaining between them. The CDR3 DNA is TGTGCCAGCAGCTTCGGACAGGGAGGGCCGGGGGAGCAGTACTTC. Protein product: CASSFGQGGPGEQYF.

V and J are TRBV9 and TRBJ2-2, with 16 bases identical to TRBD2. CDR1 is SGDLS, CDR2 YYNGEE, per germline. After removal of 4 bases from V and 3 bases from J, the junction contained 9 bases not matched to a gene. The CDR3 is 19 residues long. CDR3 sequence (DNA): TGTGCCAGCAGCCCCATTGGGACTAGCGGGAGGGAATACACCGGGGAGCTGTTTTTT. This codes for CASSPIGTSGREYTGELFF.

This chain connects TRBV6-1 to TRBJ2-2; 9 positions match TRBD1. The CDR3 is 14 amino acids. The germline CDR1 and CDR2 sequences are MNHNS and SASEGT. V was pared by 8 bases and J by 1 base, with 2 bases of the junction left unmatched. The CDR3 region is CASPGQGNTGELFF. In DNA form, the CDR3 reads TGTGCCAGCCCGGGACAGGGGAACACCGGGGAGCTGTTTTTT.

This chain connects TRBV5-1 to TRBJ1-4, with 8 bases aligning to TRBD1. CDR3 length: 15 residues. Losses at the gene ends were 2 bases for V and 6 bases for J; bases not matched to a gene: 6. From germline, CDR1 is SGHRS and CDR2 YFSETQ. Here the CDR3 DNA reads TGCGCCAGCAGCTTATTGGACAGGGTGGATGAAAAACTGTTTTTT. This gives the protein CASSLLDRVDEKLFF.

In this sample, this clone turned up once. Here the CDR3 reads CARSPLNRLAGAGANVLTF. DNA for the CDR3: TGTGCCAGAAGCCCCCTCAATAGACTAGCGGGAGCTGGGGCCAACGTCCTGACTTTC. V usage is TRBV7-5 and J usage is TRBJ2-6; TRBD2, the D gene given by the table, was not confirmed from the DNA. TRBV7-5 is labeled a pseudogene. This CDR3 contains 19 residues.

The V and J genes are TRBV7-9 and TRBJ2-7, with D possibly being TRBD2 (6 bases). CDR1 and CDR2 from the germline V gene are SEHNR and FQNEAQ (reference sequence). V was trimmed by 3 bases and J by 2 bases, leaving 11 bases between them. The CDR3 is 14 residues long. The DNA of the CDR3 is TGTGCCAGCAGCTTCGGGACTTACCCCTACGAGCAGTACTTC. Its protein is CASSFGTYPYEQYF.

V gene TRBV7-3 combines with J gene TRBJ2-3, with TRBD2 matching 8 bases. This CDR3 is 16 amino acids long. J gave up 2 bases and V 5 bases, and 9 bases lay outside the gene matches. In germline, CDR1 is SGHTA, CDR2 FQGTGA. CDR3 DNA sequence: TGTGCCAGCAGCCTCTGGACTAGCAGCCACACAGATACGCAGTATTTT. Translation: CASSLWTSSHTDTQYF.